The sequence of this T cell receptor beta chain was determined in a study of OX40 agonist ivuxolimab in advanced cancers. The CDR3 has 14 residues. The V end lost 4 bases, the J end lost 0 bases, and 8 bases lay between the germline ends. Germline CDR1 is SGHDT and CDR2 is YYEEEE. The table came from immunoSEQ multiplex PCR; TCRdb's copy has only in-frame clones and leaves some out. This sample has about 71,000 clones, with 85% to 95% found just once. The receptor's source is an adult with an advanced solid tumor such as melanoma, head and neck, liver or kidney cancer. The sample in question was CD4+ or CD8+ T cells sorted from blood, obtained in a trial of the OX40 agonist ivuxolimab. The V and J genes are TRBV5-6 and TRBJ1-5, with D maybe TRBD1 (6 bases). This chain's CDR3 is CASSKTGSNQPQHF. In DNA, the CDR3 is TGTGCCAGCAGCAAGACAGGTAGCAATCAGCCCCAGCATTTT.